These 7 T cell receptor beta chains originate from one sample sequenced in a study of CD8+ T cells in alopecia areata. Stated treatment: oral pan-JAK inhibitor, 5-10 mg twice daily. Isolated RNA was reverse transcribed into cDNA used as the sequencing template. Clones were sequenced by immunoSEQ multiplex PCR, and TCRdb holds only the in-frame ones, with some missing. This sample carries 150,000 or so clones, around 58% of them seen once, and the ten largest clones take approximately 16%. The sequences come from CD4+ T cells sorted from blood, collected at approximately week 55, from a patient treated with tofacitinib. The source is a human donor with alopecia areata.

J is TRBJ2-5 and V is TRBV7-2; D gene unclear. This CDR3 spans 16 amino acids. With 5 bases removed from V and 0 bases from J, the gap between germline ends came to 16 bases. Per germline, CDR1 SGHTA and CDR2 FQGNSA. The CDR3 protein is CASSLEAARNQETQYF. In DNA form, the CDR3 reads TGTGCCAGCAGCCTAGAGGCCGCCCGCAACCAAGAGACCCAGTACTTC.

Notes on this clone: Other DNA sequences within the sample encode an identical CDR3. The chain carries TRBV30 and TRBJ1-1; TRBD1 might be the D (5 bases). CDR1 is GTSNPN and CDR2 is SVGIG in the germline V gene (reference sequence). CDR3 length: 13 residues. V lost 0 bases, J lost 2 bases, and 7 bases lay in between. CDR3 nucleotide sequence: TGTGCCTGGAGTGTACAGGCAAACACTGAAGCTTTCTTT. This codes for CAWSVQANTEAFF.

This clone was detected only a few times. V usage is TRBV7-2 and J usage is TRBJ2-1, with a tentative D call TRBD1 (5 bases). The V gene's germline CDR1 is SGHTA and CDR2 FQGNSA. This CDR3 is 17 amino acids long. The V end lost 1 base, the J end lost 4 bases, and 17 bases lay between the germline ends. DNA for the CDR3: TGTGCCAGCAGCTTAGTTCCAGTTGGGGCCAGTTACAATGAGCAGTTCTTC. Translated: CASSLVPVGASYNEQFF.

V is TRBV29-1 and J is TRBJ2-3; the D call may be TRBD1 or TRBD2 (5 bases each). Germline values: CDR1 SQVTM, CDR2 ANQGSEA. V was trimmed by 3 bases and J by 3 bases, leaving 10 bases between them. The CDR3 has 13 residues. CDR3 coding DNA: TGCAGCGTTGAGGGGACCCTAACAGATACGCAGTATTTT. Translation gives CSVEGTLTDTQYF.

The chain couples TRBV27 to TRBJ2-3; D gene uncertain. V lost 6 bases and J 4 bases, leaving 17 bases between the germline ends. The germline V gene has CDR1 MNHEY and CDR2 SMNVEV (reference sequence). The CDR3 is 15 amino acids. CDR3 residues: CASSPQYLRPDTQYF. CDR3 DNA: TGTGCCAGCAGCCCCCAGTATCTTCGTCCAGATACGCAGTATTTT.

A word on this clone: An end of the junction does not agree with germline; a read error may underlie this. The V gene is TRBV29-1, the J gene TRBJ2-7; D possibly corresponds to TRBD2 (7 bases). Germline V CDR1 and CDR2: SQVTM, ANQGSEA. The CDR3 length is 14 residues. The CDR3 here is CSVDLAGAPYGQYF. As DNA, the CDR3 is TGCAGCGTTGATCTTGCGGGGGCTCCCTACGGGCAGTACTTC.

The V call is TRBV10-3, the J call TRBJ2-3; perhaps TRBD2 as D (5 bases). The CDR3 is made up of 15 amino acids. The V gene lost 0 bases and the J gene lost 2 bases, with 9 bases spanning the gap. Germline V gene data show CDR1 as ENHRY and CDR2 as SYGVKD. This CDR3 reads CAISESSGYTDTQYF. The CDR3 nucleotides are TGTGCCATCAGTGAGTCAAGCGGATACACAGATACGCAGTATTTT.